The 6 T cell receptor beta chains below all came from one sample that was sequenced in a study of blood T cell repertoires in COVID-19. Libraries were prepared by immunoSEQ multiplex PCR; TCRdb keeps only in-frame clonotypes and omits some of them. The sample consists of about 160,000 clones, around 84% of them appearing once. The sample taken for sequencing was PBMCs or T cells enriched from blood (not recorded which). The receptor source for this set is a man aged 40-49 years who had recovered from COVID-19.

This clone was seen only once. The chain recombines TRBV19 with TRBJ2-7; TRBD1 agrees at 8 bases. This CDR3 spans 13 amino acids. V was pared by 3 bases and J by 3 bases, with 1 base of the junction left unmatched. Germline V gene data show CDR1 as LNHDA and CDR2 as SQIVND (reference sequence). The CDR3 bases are TGTGCCAGTAGTATCGGACAGGGCTACGAGCAGTACGTC. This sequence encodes CASSIGQGYEQYV.

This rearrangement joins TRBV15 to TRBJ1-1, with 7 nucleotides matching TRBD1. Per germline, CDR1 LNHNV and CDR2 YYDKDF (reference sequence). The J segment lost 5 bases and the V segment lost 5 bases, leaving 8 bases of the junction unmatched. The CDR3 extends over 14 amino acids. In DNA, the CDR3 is TGTGCCACCAGCGAGGACAGGTTCAGGACTGAAGCTTTCTTT. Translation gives CATSEDRFRTEAFF.

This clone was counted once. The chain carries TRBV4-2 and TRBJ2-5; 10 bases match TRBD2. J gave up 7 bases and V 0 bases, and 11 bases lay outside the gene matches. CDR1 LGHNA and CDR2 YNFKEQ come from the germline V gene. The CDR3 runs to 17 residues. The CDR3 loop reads CASSQDRSAGGPGTQYF. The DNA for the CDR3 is TGTGCCAGCAGCCAAGATAGGTCAGCGGGGGGGCCAGGGACCCAGTACTTC.

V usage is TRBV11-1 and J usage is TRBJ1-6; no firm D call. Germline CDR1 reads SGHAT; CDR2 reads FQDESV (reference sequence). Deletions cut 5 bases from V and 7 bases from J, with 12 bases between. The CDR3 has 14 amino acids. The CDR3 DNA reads TGTGCCAGCAGCCAGAGTACAGAAAATTCACCCCTCCACTTT. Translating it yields CASSQSTENSPLHF. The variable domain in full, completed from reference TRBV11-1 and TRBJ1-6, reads EAEVAQSPRYKITEKSQAVAFWCDPISGHATLYWYRQILGQGPELLVQFQDESVVDDSQLPKDRFSAERLKGVDSTLKIQPAELGDSAMYLCASSQSTENSPLHFGNGTRLTVT.

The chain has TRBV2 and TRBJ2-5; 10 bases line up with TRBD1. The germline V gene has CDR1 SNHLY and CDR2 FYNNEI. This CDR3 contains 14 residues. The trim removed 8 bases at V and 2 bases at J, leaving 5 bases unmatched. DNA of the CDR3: TGTGCCAGCCGGCGGGACAGGGGACAAGAGACCCAGTACTTC. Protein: CASRRDRGQETQYF.

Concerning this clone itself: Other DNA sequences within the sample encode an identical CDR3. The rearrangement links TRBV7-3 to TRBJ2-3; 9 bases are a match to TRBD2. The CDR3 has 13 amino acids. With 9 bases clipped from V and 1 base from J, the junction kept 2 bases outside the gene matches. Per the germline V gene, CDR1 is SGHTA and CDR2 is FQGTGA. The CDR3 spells CASSSGGTDTQYF. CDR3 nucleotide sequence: TGTGCCAGTTCTAGCGGGGGCACAGATACGCAGTATTTT.